These T cell receptor beta chains were read from a single sample in a study of STAT3 mutations in large granular lymphocyte leukemia. Measured with immunoSEQ multiplex PCR; TCRdb has only the in-frame clones, and not every one. The table records around 13,000 clones, more than 90% of them present only once. Sequencing was performed on peripheral blood mononuclear cells. The receptor source for this set is a middle-aged man with T-cell large granular lymphocyte leukemia. Some clones in this sample may be carry-over from other donors' samples. Each CDR3 is given with its conserved first and last residue. The order of the fields is CDR3 length, J gene, clone size, V gene, D gene, CDR3 DNA, CDR3 protein. The D gene is left open where the match is weak. Clone size appears in some rows only: once, few, many, or a class for an expanded clone.

>14|TRBJ2-7|-|TRBV11-2|-
TGTGCCAGCAGCTTAGGAATCAGGGGGGACGAGCAGTACTTC
CASSLGIRGDEQYF
>13|TRBJ1-2|once|TRBV10-2|-
TGCGCCAGCAGTGACAGGATTGATCGGGGCTACACCTTC
CASSDRIDRGYTF
>13|TRBJ1-2|-|TRBV18|-
TGTGCCAGCTCACGGAACTCTAACTATGGCTACACCTTC
CASSRNSNYGYTF
>11|TRBJ1-5|-|TRBV30|-
TGTGCCCGGGGGATTTGTCAGCCCCAGCATTTT
CARGICQPQHF
>15|TRBJ1-2|-|TRBV27|TRBD1
TGTGCCAGCAGTCCCGGGACAGGGGTGGCCTATGGCTACACCTTC
CASSPGTGVAYGYTF
>14|TRBJ1-1|-|TRBV18|TRBD1
TGTGCCAGCTCACCACCTCAGGGGGACACTGAAGCTTTCTTT
CASSPPQGDTEAFF
>10|TRBJ2-7|-|TRBV30|-
TGTGCTGCGGGGATTTACGAGCAGTACTTC
CAAGIYEQYF
>14|TRBJ2-1|few|TRBV6-1|-
TGTGCCAGCAGTGACGACATGTCCTACAATGAGCAGTTCTTC
CASSDDMSYNEQFF
>14|TRBJ2-7|-|TRBV10-3|TRBD1
TGTGCCAGCAGCGACAGGGACGGGACCTACGAGCAGTACTTC
CASSDRDGTYEQYF
>13|TRBJ1-6|-|TRBV9|-
TGTGCCAGCAGCGCCAGACTGGATTCACCCCTCCACTTT
CASSARLDSPLHF
>15|TRBJ2-1|-|TRBV6-5|-
TGTGCCAGCAGTTACTCGATACGGGGGGCGGATGAGCAGTTCTTC
CASSYSIRGADEQFF
>15|TRBJ1-2|-|TRBV7-2|TRBD1
TGTGCCAGCAGCTTTGGACAGGGGACTAACTATGGCTACACCTTC
CASSFGQGTNYGYTF
>15|TRBJ1-1|-|TRBV28|-
TGTGCCAGCATCACCGGACCAGGGTGGAACACTGAAGCTTTCTTT
CASITGPGWNTEAFF
>15|TRBJ1-2|-|TRBV7-9|-
TGTGCCAGCAGCTTAGAGGGCGGAGACTACTATGGCTACACCTTC
CASSLEGGDYYGYTF
>13|TRBJ1-6|-|TRBV30|-
TGTGCCTGGAGCGGGACACCGAATTCACCCCTCCACTTT
CAWSGTPNSPLHF
>14|TRBJ1-1|-|TRBV6-5|-
TGTGCCAGCAGCCTATTCCCGGGGGCAGATGAAGCTTTCTTT
CASSLFPGADEAFF
>17|TRBJ1-2|-|TRBV5-1|TRBD1
TGCGCCAGCAGCTCAAGACAGGGGGCAGAAACTAACTATGGCTACACCTTC
CASSSRQGAETNYGYTF
>13|TRBJ2-7|-|TRBV5-1|-
TGCGCCAGCAGCTCAGGCGAGGGTTACGAGCAGTACTTC
CASSSGEGYEQYF
>15|TRBJ2-2|-|TRBV5-4|TRBD1
TGTGCCAGCAGCCACCGGGACAGGGCCCACGGGGAGCTGTTTTTT
CASSHRDRAHGELFF
>15|TRBJ1-1|-|TRBV7-8|TRBD1
TGTGCCAGCAGCTACCCGGACAGGGACGACACTGAAGCTTTCTTT
CASSYPDRDDTEAFF
>13|TRBJ1-1|-|TRBV5-4|-
TGTGCCAGCAGCTTGGGGGGGAACACTGAAGCTTTCTTT
CASSLGGNTEAFF
>14|TRBJ2-5|-|TRBV5-4|-
TGTGCCAGCAGCCCTTATAGGGGGTCAGAGACCCAGTACTTC
CASSPYRGSETQYF
>13|TRBJ2-7|-|TRBV7-9|-
TGTGCCAGCAGCCCCGACAAATCCTACGAGCAGTACTTC
CASSPDKSYEQYF
>11|TRBJ2-7|once|TRBV11-2|-
TGTGCCAGCAGCGTGACCTACGAGCAGTACTTC
CASSVTYEQYF
>13|TRBJ2-1|-|TRBV2|-
TGTGCCAGCAGTGAAGCGGGGGTCGGTGAGCAGTTCTTC
CASSEAGVGEQFF
>13|TRBJ2-1|-|TRBV5-1|-
TGCGCCAGTAAGACGACTAACGACAATGAGCAGTTCTTC
CASKTTNDNEQFF
>14|TRBJ2-7|-|TRBV5-4|-
TGTGCCAGCAGCTTGGGAGGGGCCACCTACGAGCAGTACTTC
CASSLGGATYEQYF
>14|TRBJ1-1|-|TRBV7-8|TRBD1
TGTGCCAGCAGCGAGGGACAGGGGTACACTGAAGCTTTCTTT
CASSEGQGYTEAFF
>14|TRBJ2-1|-|TRBV5-1|-
TGCGCCAGCAGCTTGGGACAGACCTACAATGAGCAGTTCTTC
CASSLGQTYNEQFF
>16|TRBJ1-5|-|TRBV4-1|TRBD1
TGCGCCAGCAGCCAACAACTCCGGGACAGACAATCGCCCCAGCATTTT
CASSQQLRDRQSPQHF
>18|TRBJ1-2|-|TRBV4-1|TRBD1
TGCGCCAGCAGCGAAGAAGGGGACAGGGGGCCCCTTAACTATGGCTACACCTTC
CASSEEGDRGPLNYGYTF
>17|TRBJ1-2|-|TRBV9|-
TGTGCCAGCAGCGTAGACCTTTCGGAGGCAATTGACTATGGCTACACCTTC
CASSVDLSEAIDYGYTF
>15|TRBJ1-2|-|TRBV30|-
TGTGCCTGGAGTCCTAGGGGGGGCCGGGCGGAAGGCTACACCTTC
CAWSPRGGRAEGYTF
>12|TRBJ2-7|-|TRBV7-2|-
TGTGCCAGCAGCTTATCCGCCTACGAGCAGTACTTC
CASSLSAYEQYF
>16|TRBJ1-1|-|TRBV5-1|TRBD1
TGCGCCAGCAGCTCCCTTGGACAGGGGAGGGACACTGAAGCTTTCTTT
CASSSLGQGRDTEAFF
>15|TRBJ1-1|-|TRBV13|TRBD1
TGTGCCAGCAGCTTAGAAGACAGGGTGGTATCTGAAGCTTTCTTT
CASSLEDRVVSEAFF
>13|TRBJ1-5|-|TRBV7-2|-
TGTGCCAGCAGGGGTGGCAGCAATCAGCCCCAGCATTTT
CASRGGSNQPQHF
>13|TRBJ1-1|few|TRBV29-1|-
TGCAGCGCCAGGGCCACCTTGGGCACTGAAGCTTTCTTT
CSARATLGTEAFF
>13|TRBJ1-6|-|TRBV7-6|TRBD1
TGTGCCAGCAGCGGACAGGCTGGTTCACCCCTCCACTTT
CASSGQAGSPLHF
>13|TRBJ2-5|-|TRBV7-7|TRBD2
TGTGCCAGCAGCTTAGGCGGGAGAGAGACCCAGTACTTC
CASSLGGRETQYF